This TCR beta chain was identified in a study of identical twins. Findings of the study overall: Beta clonotypes that were abundant in cord blood contained fewer insertions, a pattern absent from memory repertoires. Models underestimated out-of-frame TCR alpha sharing in monozygotic twins.

TCRdb reprocessed the 5' RACE reads via MiXCR and lists one record per CDR3 protein. The sample consists of some 300,000 distinct CDR3 sequences, 9% to 15% of them appearing once. Trimming at V came to 6 bases and at J to 7 bases, leaving 6 bases not matched to a gene. Per germline, CDR1 SEHNR and CDR2 FQNEAQ (reference sequence). The CDR3 covers 13 residues. The sample holds a few counts of this clonotype. Its antigen is as yet unknown. In addition, the sample was reused for a study of yellow fever vaccine responses in identical twins.

V and J are TRBV7-9 and TRBJ2-1; 7 bases match TRBD1. What was sequenced was CD8+ T cells sorted from blood. The TCR sequence derives from a woman aged 18-29 years in good health. CDR3 bases: TGTGCCAGCAGTTCAGACAGGGAGAATGAGCAGTTCTTC. Translated, it gives CASSSDRENEQFF.